Listed below are T cell receptor beta chains from one sample, sequenced in a study of tumor-infiltrating lymphocytes in localized non-small cell lung cancer. Using immunoSEQ multiplex PCR, the repertoire was profiled, and TCRdb retains in-frame clones only, with some absent. Of fewer than 20,000 clones in the sample, around 66% were seen once. Sequenced material: lung tumor tissue. These receptors all come from a human donor with non-small cell lung cancer. Each CDR3 is given with its conserved first and last residue.

j_call v_call cdr3_aa
TRBJ2-7 TRBV18 CASQLAGVGYEQYF
TRBJ2-3 TRBV6-4 CASSDTAYADTQYF
TRBJ2-1 TRBV7-2 CASKTRAGTGFYNEQFF
TRBJ1-2 TRBV7-9 CASSLDTGRGGYTF
TRBJ2-7 TRBV5-6 CASSSGTGVYEQYF
TRBJ2-5 TRBV18 CASSPSGTQETQYF
TRBJ2-3 TRBV10-3 CAISDEAGGTDTQYF
TRBJ2-2 TRBV29-1 CSVVRGGRNTGELFF
TRBJ1-4 TRBV30 CAWSGQLNEKLFF
TRBJ2-7 TRBV7-3 CASSALTRSEQYF
TRBJ1-4 TRBV30 CAWSGQGQTNEKLFF
TRBJ2-2 TRBV6-1 CASRVLAESGELFF
TRBJ2-7 TRBV30 CAHSAGTAYEQYF
TRBJ2-7 TRBV14 CASSQSLAGYEQYF
TRBJ2-2 TRBV7-9 CASSLRAGGPHTGELFF
TRBJ2-7 TRBV11-2 CASSLLSGTGGYEQYF
TRBJ1-3 TRBV5-5 CASSPGPSSGNTIYF
TRBJ2-3 TRBV7-9 CASSPWRGGTDTQYF
TRBJ2-5 TRBV29-1 CSATGGSETQYF
TRBJ2-5 TRBV4-2 CASSQDRKGLAGEETQYF
TRBJ1-4 TRBV10-1 CASSESRGRPLNGLFF
TRBJ1-5 TRBV7-9 CASSAGAVGNQPQHF
TRBJ2-1 TRBV18 CASSQTSGGRDEQFF
TRBJ2-5 TRBV11-3 CASSLTSGTETQYF
TRBJ2-1 TRBV18 CASFARASGVGSEQFF
TRBJ2-5 TRBV14 CASSELGETQYF
TRBJ1-1 TRBV29-1 CSVAGYSGTGSMNTEAFF
TRBJ1-2 TRBV2 CASSVEARSWYGYTF
TRBJ1-4 TRBV14 CASSSAVTTNEKLFF
TRBJ1-2 TRBV16 CASSPDRDYGYTF
TRBJ1-2 TRBV5-4 CASSYGLRVLYGYTF
TRBJ2-5 TRBV7-2 CASSPLAQETQYF
TRBJ2-7 TRBV5-1 CASSGAYEQYF
TRBJ1-2 TRBV2 CASGSPDYGYTF
TRBJ2-1 TRBV5-4 CASSPRSSGAVYNEQFF
TRBJ2-1 TRBV4-3 CASSQDPEIAGEQFF
TRBJ2-7 TRBV14 CASSQVGTNYEQYF
TRBJ2-7 TRBV6-5 CASRAPGPYPYEQYF